The 6 T cell receptor beta chains listed next were all sequenced from one sample in a study of blood T cell repertoires in COVID-19. The protocol was immunoSEQ multiplex PCR, while the TCRdb copy is restricted to in-frame clones and leaves out a portion. The sample lists about 60,000 clones, roughly 80% occurring once. Sequencing used PBMCs or T cells enriched from blood (not recorded which). These receptors came from a woman between 40 and 50 years old with acute COVID-19.

The rearrangement links TRBV28 to TRBJ1-6, with 9 bases that match TRBD1. V lost 6 bases, J lost 7 bases, and 4 bases stayed unmatched. The CDR3 extends over 14 amino acids. In germline, CDR1 is MDHEN, CDR2 SYDVKM. The CDR3: CASRSGTGNSPLHF. CDR3 bases: TGTGCCAGCAGATCCGGGACAGGGAATTCACCCCTCCACTTT. Combining the CDR3 with reference TRBV28 and TRBJ1-6 gives the whole variable domain DVKVTQSSRYLVKRTGEKVFLECVQDMDHENMFWYRQDPGLGLRLIYFSYDVKMKEKGDIPEGYSVSREKKERFSLILESASTNQTSMYLCASRSGTGNSPLHFGNGTRLTVT.

J is TRBJ1-5 and V is TRBV24-1; D unclear. Deletions cut 2 bases from V and 0 bases from J, with 7 bases between. The CDR3 loop spans 15 amino acids. Germline CDR1 and CDR2: KGHDR and SFDVKD. CDR3 region: CATSDSSGSNQPQHF. The CDR3 DNA is TGTGCCACCAGTGATTCCTCAGGTAGCAATCAGCCCCAGCATTTT.

The chain is built from TRBV28 and TRBJ1-2; 7 nucleotides align to TRBD1. The junction had 10 bases not matched to a gene; V was cut back by 1 base and J by 8 bases. This CDR3 has 15 residues. Germline-derived CDR1 and CDR2 are MDHEN and SYDVKM. The CDR3 nucleotides read TGTGCCAGCAGTTTATTTGGGGCCCAGGGGGACGGCTACACCTTC. This gives the protein CASSLFGAQGDGYTF.

This chain joins TRBV5-1 and TRBJ1-5, with 10 bases aligning to TRBD1. The junction had 2 bases not matched to a gene; V was cut back by 0 bases and J by 5 bases. The CDR3 extends over 15 amino acids. In germline, CDR1 is SGHRS, CDR2 YFSETQ. In DNA, the CDR3 is TGCGCCAGCAGCTTGGCGGGACAGGGGCATCAGCCCCAGCATTTT. Its translation is CASSLAGQGHQPQHF.

V usage is TRBV7-2 and J usage is TRBJ1-2; 9 nucleotides align to TRBD1. Trimming cost V 3 bases and J 8 bases; bases outside gene matches: 4. The CDR3 is made up of 13 amino acids. The germline CDR1 and CDR2 sequences are SGHTA and FQGNSA. CDR3 DNA sequence: TGTGCCAGCAGCTTGGGACAGGGAAGAGGCTACACCTTC. It specifies CASSLGQGRGYTF.

CDR3 residues: CASSFRPGLQYNEQFF. CDR3 DNA sequence: TGTGCCAGCAGCTTCAGACCGGGACTACAATACAATGAGCAGTTCTTC. The genes are TRBV7-6 and TRBJ2-1; 7 bases are a match to TRBD2. V trimming: 3 bases; J trimming: 4 bases; junction bases outside the gene matches: 9. Germline V gene lookup returns CDR1 SGHVS and CDR2 FNYEAQ. CDR3 length: 16 amino acids. Filled out from reference TRBV7-6 and TRBJ2-1, the complete variable domain reads GAGVSQSPRYKVTKRGQDVALRCDPISGHVSLYWYRQALGQGPEFLTYFNYEAQQDKSGLPNDRFSAERPEGSISTLTIQRTEQRDSAMYRCASSFRPGLQYNEQFFGPGTRLTVL.